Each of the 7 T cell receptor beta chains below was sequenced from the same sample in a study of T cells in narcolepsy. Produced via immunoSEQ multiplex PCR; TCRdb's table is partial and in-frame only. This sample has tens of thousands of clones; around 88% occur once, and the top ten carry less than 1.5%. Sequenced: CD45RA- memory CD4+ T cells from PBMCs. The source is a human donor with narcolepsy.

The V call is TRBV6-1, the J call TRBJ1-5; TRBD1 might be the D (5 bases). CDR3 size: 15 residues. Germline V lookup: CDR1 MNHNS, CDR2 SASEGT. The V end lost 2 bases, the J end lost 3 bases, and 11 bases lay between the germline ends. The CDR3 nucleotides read TGTGCCAGCAGTGAATACGCCAGGGTCAATCAGCCCCAGCATTTT. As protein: CASSEYARVNQPQHF.

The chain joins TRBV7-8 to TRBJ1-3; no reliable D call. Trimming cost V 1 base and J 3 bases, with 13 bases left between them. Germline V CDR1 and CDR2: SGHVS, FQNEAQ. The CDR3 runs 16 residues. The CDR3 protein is CASSLGEGKVGNTIYF. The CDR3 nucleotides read TGTGCCAGCAGCTTAGGGGAGGGAAAGGTTGGAAACACCATATATTTT.

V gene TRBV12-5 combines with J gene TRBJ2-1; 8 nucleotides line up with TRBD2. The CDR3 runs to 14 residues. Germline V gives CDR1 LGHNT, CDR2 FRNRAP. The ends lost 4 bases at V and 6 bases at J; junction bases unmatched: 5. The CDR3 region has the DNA TGTGCTAGTGGTTCGGGACTAGACTCCAATGAGCAGTTCTTC. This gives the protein CASGSGLDSNEQFF. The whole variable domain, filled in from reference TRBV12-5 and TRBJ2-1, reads DARVTQTPRHKVTEMGQEVTMRCQPILGHNTVFWYRQTMMQGLELLAYFRNRAPLDDSGMPKDRFSAEMPDATLATLKIQPSEPRDSAVYFCASGSGLDSNEQFFGPGTRLTVL.

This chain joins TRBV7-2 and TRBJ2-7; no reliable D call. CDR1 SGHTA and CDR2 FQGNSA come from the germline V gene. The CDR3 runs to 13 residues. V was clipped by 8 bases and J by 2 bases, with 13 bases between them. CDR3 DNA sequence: TGTGCCAGCCAGGACGGATTCGCCTACGAGCAGTACTTC. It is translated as CASQDGFAYEQYF.

The CDR3 DNA sequence: TGCGCCAGCAGCTTCGGACAGCCGAACACTGAAGCTTTCTTT. Protein sequence: CASSFGQPNTEAFF. This chain links TRBV5-1 with TRBJ1-1; a possible D gene is TRBD1 (6 bases). The V gene lost 2 bases and the J gene lost 1 base, with 9 bases spanning the gap. There are 14 residues in the CDR3. Looked up from germline, CDR1 is SGHRS and CDR2 is YFSETQ.

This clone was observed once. CDR3 DNA sequence: TGTGCCAGCAGCGCCGGGACAGGGGGTCAGCCCCAGCATTTT. It codes for CASSAGTGGQPQHF. The rearrangement links TRBV28 to TRBJ1-5; TRBD1 matches at 11 bases. The CDR3 runs to 14 residues. Germline trimming cut 6 bases from V and 6 bases from J; bases unmatched to any gene: 4. Germline V gene data show CDR1 as MDHEN and CDR2 as SYDVKM. The full variable domain, its missing parts supplied by reference TRBV28 and TRBJ1-5, is DVKVTQSSRYLVKRTGEKVFLECVQDMDHENMFWYRQDPGLGLRLIYFSYDVKMKEKGDIPEGYSVSREKKERFSLILESASTNQTSMYLCASSAGTGGQPQHFGDGTRLSIL.

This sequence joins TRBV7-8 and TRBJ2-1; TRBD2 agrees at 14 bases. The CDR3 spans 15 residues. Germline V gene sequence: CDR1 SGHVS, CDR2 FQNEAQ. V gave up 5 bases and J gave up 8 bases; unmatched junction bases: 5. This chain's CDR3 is CASSLRLAGGYEQFF. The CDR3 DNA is TGTGCCAGCAGCCTCCGACTAGCGGGAGGGTATGAGCAGTTCTTC.